The 17 T cell receptor beta chains below were found in one sample sequenced in a study of regulatory T cells in long-lasting Graves disease. Specified time point: newly diagnosed GD, antithyroid drugs for less than 3 months. Following extraction of RNA from PBMCs, that RNA was used to make the TCR library. With iRepertoire HTBI primers and Arm-PCR of CDR3 regions, TCR beta libraries were built. One entry per CDR3 protein results from TCRdb running MiXCR on the multiplex PCR reads. The data hold hundreds of thousands of distinct CDR3 sequences, with 15% to 20% observed a single time. This sample also belongs to another study, concerning T cells in Graves' hyperthyroidism and ophthalmopathy.

Here the sequenced sample was peripheral blood mononuclear cells (PBMCs), taken at new diagnosis, from a patient treated with antithyroid drugs. The receptors come from a woman aged 35-65 years with Graves disease.

This clonotype showed up many times. CDR3 residues: CASSLRPGQGYQPQHF. CDR3 sequence (DNA): TGTGCCAGCAGTTTACGCCCGGGACAGGGGTATCAGCCCCAGCATTTT. This chain uses TRBV12-3 or TRBV12-4 with TRBJ1-5; 10 nucleotides line up with TRBD1. The CDR3 covers 16 residues. The trim removed 2 bases at V and 5 bases at J, leaving 6 bases unmatched.

This clonotype was recorded at least ten times. The chain uses TRBV12-3 or TRBV12-4 and TRBJ2-2, with 9 bases identical to TRBD1. The V segment lost 7 bases and the J segment 4 bases; nucleotides outside the gene matches: 13. The CDR3 totals 17 residues. The CDR3: CASIPNPGQGGTGELFF. As DNA, the CDR3 is TGTGCCAGCATCCCCAACCCGGGACAGGGAGGCACCGGGGAGCTGTTTTTT.

This clonotype was seen repeatedly, ten times or more. The chain has TRBV12-3 or TRBV12-4 and TRBJ1-1; the match to TRBD1 covers 7 bases. The V segment lost 3 bases and the J segment 2 bases; nucleotides outside the gene matches: 6. The length of the CDR3 is 15 residues. CDR3 nucleotides: TGTGCCAGCAGTTTTTCGACAGGGTTCAACACTGAAGCTTTCTTT. It encodes CASSFSTGFNTEAFF.

This clonotype showed up many times. V usage is TRBV27 and J usage is TRBJ2-7; the D call may be TRBD1 or TRBD2 (5 bases each). Germline-derived CDR1 and CDR2 are MNHEY and SMNVEV (reference sequence). V was cut by 6 bases and J by 2 bases, with 8 bases left in between. The CDR3 spans 12 residues. In DNA form, the CDR3 reads TGTGCCAGCAGGAGGGGAACCTACGAGCAGTACTTC. This codes for CASRRGTYEQYF.

At least ten counts were recorded for this clonotype. J is TRBJ2-1 and V is TRBV7-2; no reliable D call. Trimming removed 5 bases from V and 9 bases from J, with 11 bases in between. This CDR3 is 12 amino acids long. Germline CDR1 SGHTA, CDR2 FQGNSA. CDR3 DNA sequence: TGTGCCAGCAGCCACGGGCTGGGTGAGCAGTTCTTC. Its protein product is CASSHGLGEQFF. Full variable domain (outside the CDR3, taken from reference TRBV7-2 and TRBJ2-1): GAGVSQSPSNKVTEKGKDVELRCDPISGHTALYWYRQSLGQGLEFLIYFQGNSAPDKSGLPSDRFSAERTGGSVSTLTIQRTQQEDSAVYLCASSHGLGEQFFGPGTRLTVL.

The chain links TRBV19 to TRBJ2-3, with D hard to call. Germline-derived CDR1 and CDR2 are LNHDA and SQIVND (reference sequence). The CDR3 is 16 amino acids. V was trimmed by 3 bases and J by 0 bases, leaving 13 bases between them. CDR3 in DNA: TGTGCCAGTAGTATTATACGGGTAACTAGCACAGATACGCAGTATTTT. This codes for CASSIIRVTSTDTQYF.

V usage is TRBV12-3 or TRBV12-4 and J usage is TRBJ1-1, with 7 bases fitting TRBD1. Trimming removed 7 bases from V and 4 bases from J; junction bases left unmatched: 6. The CDR3 has 13 residues. The CDR3 reads CASNLGGRTEAFF. In nucleotides, the CDR3 is TGTGCCAGCAACCTAGGGGGCCGCACTGAAGCTTTCTTT.

The genes are TRBV19 and TRBJ1-1; a possible D gene is TRBD1 (5 bases). The CDR3 consists of 15 residues. Trimming pared 1 base from V and 5 bases from J, leaving 14 bases between. Germline values: CDR1 LNHDA, CDR2 SQIVND (reference sequence). CDR3 sequence reads: CASSIGSAWGTEAFF. CDR3 DNA: TGTGCCAGTAGTATAGGTTCCGCTTGGGGGACTGAAGCTTTCTTT.

This clonotype has only a few counts. This rearrangement joins TRBV10-3 to TRBJ1-5, with D possibly matching TRBD1 (6 bases). V was trimmed by 11 bases and J by 5 bases, leaving 22 bases between them. The CDR3 extends over 15 amino acids. In germline, CDR1 is ENHRY, CDR2 SYGVKD. The CDR3 reads CAASRGRERDQPQHF. CDR3 nucleotide sequence: TGTGCCGCCTCCAGGGGACGGGAGAGGGATCAGCCCCAGCATTTT.

In this sample, this clonotype turned up a few times. The rearrangement uses TRBV7-2 and TRBJ1-2; D gene ambiguous. Germline CDR1 SGHTA, CDR2 FQGNSA. CDR3 size: 14 residues. V shed 6 bases and J shed 13 bases, with 24 bases lying between them. The CDR3 DNA is TGTGCCAGCAGTTCGCGCCCCGAGAGCGGTGGTCTCACCTTC. Encoded protein: CASSSRPESGGLTF.

The table lists this clonotype with a few counts. Here the CDR3 reads CASSTRQGWDTEAFF. CDR3 nucleotide sequence: TGTGCCAGCAGTACCAGACAGGGGTGGGACACTGAAGCTTTCTTT. The chain uses TRBV6-2 or TRBV6-3 and TRBJ1-1, with 8 bases that match TRBD1. CDR3 length equals 15 residues. Trimming took 5 bases from V and 3 from J; bases not matched to a gene: 8. CDR1 and CDR2 from the germline V gene are MNHEY and SVGEGT.

The chain is built from TRBV6-2 or TRBV6-3 and TRBJ1-5; D call uncertain. The CDR3 is 15 amino acids. Germline-derived CDR1 and CDR2 are MNHEY and SVGEGT. Trimming pared 6 bases from V and 3 bases from J, leaving 15 bases between. Here the CDR3 reads CASSLTDAINQPQHF. In nucleotides, the CDR3 is TGTGCCAGCAGCCTGACTGACGCTATCAATCAGCCCCAGCATTTT.

This clonotype was seen many times. This chain joins TRBV3-1 and TRBJ2-7, with D perhaps matching TRBD2 (6 bases). CDR1 is LGHDT and CDR2 is YNNKEL in the germline V gene (reference sequence). V was trimmed by 4 bases and J by 4 bases, leaving 14 bases between them. This CDR3 has 14 residues. The CDR3 DNA reads as TGTGCCAGCAGCCCACGACTAGAATCATACGAGCAGTACTTC. Translation gives CASSPRLESYEQYF.

The J gene is TRBJ1-3, the V gene TRBV7-9; D uncertain. Germline-derived CDR1 and CDR2 are SEHNR and FQNEAQ (reference sequence). The V gene lost 3 bases and the J gene lost 2 bases, with 11 bases spanning the gap. The CDR3 is made up of 15 amino acids. The CDR3 nucleotides read TGTGCCAGCAGCTTCGGGAAGGATGCTGGAAACACCATATATTTT. Its translation is CASSFGKDAGNTIYF. Full variable domain (remainder filled in from reference TRBV7-9 and TRBJ1-3): DTGVSQNPRHKITKRGQNVTFRCDPISEHNRLYWYRQTLGQGPEFLTYFQNEAQLEKSRLLSDRFSAERPKGSFSTLEIQRTEQGDSAMYLCASSFGKDAGNTIYFGEGSWLTVV.

This clonotype was observed a single time. This may be a read error: a much more frequent sequence differs by one nucleotide. It is likely a read error, because the conserved phenylalanine at the end of the CDR3 is missing. The chain has TRBV5-1 and TRBJ1-1; a possible D gene is TRBD1 (5 bases). This CDR3 is 17 amino acids long. V was pared by 1 base and J by 0 bases, with 16 bases between. Germline values: CDR1 SGHRS, CDR2 YFSETQ. This CDR3 is CASSLSVGTVMNTEAFL. For the CDR3, the DNA is TGCGCCAGCAGCTTGTCGGTGGGGACGGTTATGAACACTGAAGCTTTCCTT.

This clonotype has ten or more counts. The chain carries TRBV2 and TRBJ1-1; D may be TRBD1 (5 bases). Per the germline V gene, CDR1 is SNHLY and CDR2 is FYNNEI. V was clipped by 2 bases and J by 5 bases, with 15 bases between them. CDR3 size: 15 residues. CDR3 amino acids: CASSEIWAGKTEAFF. Here the CDR3 DNA reads TGTGCCAGCAGTGAAATTTGGGCAGGGAAGACTGAAGCTTTCTTT.

Notes on this clonotype: The CDR3 end shows no conserved phenylalanine or tryptophan, and so a read error is likely. V is TRBV18 and J is TRBJ2-3, with D tentatively TRBD1 (6 bases). The CDR3 is made up of 17 amino acids. Trimming cost V 5 bases and J 6 bases, with 24 bases left between them. Germline lookup yields CDR1 KGHSH and CDR2 LQKENI. The CDR3 region is CASSTSSQGTWRDTQYS. The CDR3 nucleotides are TGTGCCAGCTCAACCTCCTCACAGGGAACCTGGAGGGATACGCAGTATTCT.